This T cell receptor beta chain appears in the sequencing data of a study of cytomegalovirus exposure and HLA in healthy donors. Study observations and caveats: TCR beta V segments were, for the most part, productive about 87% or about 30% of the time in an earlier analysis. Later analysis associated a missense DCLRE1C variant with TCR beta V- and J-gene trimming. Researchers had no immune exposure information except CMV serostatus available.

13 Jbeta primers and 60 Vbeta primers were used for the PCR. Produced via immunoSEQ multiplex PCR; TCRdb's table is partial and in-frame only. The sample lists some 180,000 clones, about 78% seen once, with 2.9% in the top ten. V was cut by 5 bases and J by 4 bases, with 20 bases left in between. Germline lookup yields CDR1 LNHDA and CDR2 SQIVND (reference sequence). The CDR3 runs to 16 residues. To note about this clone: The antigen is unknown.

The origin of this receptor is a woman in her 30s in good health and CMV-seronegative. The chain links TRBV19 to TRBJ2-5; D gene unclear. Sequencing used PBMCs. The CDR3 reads CASSPLFTIRGETQYF. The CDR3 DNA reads TGTGCCAGTAGTCCACTCTTCACCATCCGAGGAGAGACCCAGTACTTC.